Listed below are T cell receptor beta chains from one sample, sequenced in a study of T cells in Graves' hyperthyroidism and ophthalmopathy. TCRdb re-called the multiplex PCR reads with MiXCR, one entry per CDR3 protein. The data show about 400,000 distinct CDR3 sequences, with 15% to 19% seen just once and 13% to 15% held by the top ten. The sample taken for sequencing was blood. All receptors derive from a young woman with Graves' hyperthyroidism. The CDR3 runs from the conserved cysteine through the conserved F or W. A D gene is named only where the DNA matches it firmly. Expanded clones get a size class; other rows say once, few or many, or leave the size out.

j_call clone_size d_call v_call cdr3_length cdr3_nt cdr3_aa
TRBJ1-6 NA NA TRBV15 20 TGTGCCACCAGCAGGGAAGACAGCCCCGGCTTGAGCTCCTATAATTCACCCCTCCACTTT CATSREDSPGLSSYNSPLHF
TRBJ2-3 NA TRBD2 TRBV10-1 16 TGCGCCAGCAGCCCTCGTAGCGGGGCGGACACAGATACGCAGTATTTT CASSPRSGADTDTQYF
TRBJ2-7 NA NA TRBV4-1 13 TGCGCCAGCAGCCAAAGACTGTACTACGAGCAGTACTTC CASSQRLYYEQYF
TRBJ2-3 NA NA TRBV7-7 14 TGTGCTAGCAGCTTAGGACATTTCACAGATACGCAGTATTTT CASSLGHFTDTQYF
TRBJ1-5 NA NA TRBV7-9 14 TGTGCCAGCAGCTCAGACCCCCCCGGTCAGCCCCAGCATTTT CASSSDPPGQPQHF
TRBJ2-7 few TRBD1 TRBV13 13 TGTGCCAGCACCCGACAGGGTAGGTACGAGCAGTACTTC CASTRQGRYEQYF
TRBJ1-2 many TRBD1 TRBV2 15 TGTGCCAGCAGTGAGGCTCCCGACAGGGCTCGAGGCTACACCTTC CASSEAPDRARGYTF
TRBJ2-7 NA TRBD1 TRBV10-1 12 TGCGCCAGCAGCGACAGGGGCCACGAGCAGTACTTC CASSDRGHEQYF
TRBJ2-1 NA NA TRBV20-1 14 TGCAGTGCTAGAGATCCGAGGACAGTAAATGAGCAGTTCTTC CSARDPRTVNEQFF
TRBJ2-1 many NA TRBV20-1 15 TGCAGTGCTAGTTCGACAGAAAGCTCCTACAATGAGCAGTTCTTC CSASSTESSYNEQFF
TRBJ1-4 few NA TRBV5-1 16 TGCGCCAGCAGCGCAGACGCCGGACGACCTAATGAAAAACTGTTTTTT CASSADAGRPNEKLFF
TRBJ2-1 NA TRBD2 TRBV20-1 16 TGCAGTGCTAGAGTAGCGGGGGAGGGGGCCTACAATGAGCAGTTCTTC CSARVAGEGAYNEQFF
TRBJ2-2 many NA TRBV2 15 TGTGCCAGCAGTGAAGCGCATGGGGCCACCGGGGAGCTGTTTTTT CASSEAHGATGELFF
TRBJ1-2 NA NA TRBV29-1 11 TGCAGCGGGGGGGGAAACTATGGCTACACCTTC CSGGGNYGYTF
TRBJ1-2 NA NA TRBV20-1 12 TGCAGTGCCCCGCCGGAGGGTTATGGCTACACCTTC CSAPPEGYGYTF
TRBJ2-1 few TRBD1 TRBV24-1 17 TGTGCCACCAGTGATTCCCTAACGACAGGGGTGGACAATGAGCAGTTCTTC CATSDSLTTGVDNEQFF
TRBJ1-2 many NA TRBV12-3/TRBV12-4 12 TGTGCCAGCCTAGGTCACGGCTATGGCTACACCTTC CASLGHGYGYTF
TRBJ1-2 few NA TRBV12-3/TRBV12-4 14 TGTGCCAGCACCCCGTCGGGGGCTAACTATGGCTACACCTTC CASTPSGANYGYTF
TRBJ2-7 NA TRBD2 TRBV15 15 TGTGCCACCAGCAGAGGGACTAGCCCCTCACACGAGCAGTACTTC CATSRGTSPSHEQYF
TRBJ2-2 NA TRBD2 TRBV6-1 15 TGTGCCAGCAGCGGGAGGACCGTCTTTCCCGGGGAGCTGTTTTTT CASSGRTVFPGELFF
TRBJ2-7 many TRBD2 TRBV5-1 14 TGCGCCAGCAGCTTGAATCGAGCGGGGACCGAGCAGTACTTC CASSLNRAGTEQYF
TRBJ1-1 NA NA TRBV6-2/TRBV6-3 13 TGTGCCAGCAGTTACCAGGGAGAGACTGAAGCTTTCTTT CASSYQGETEAFF
TRBJ1-1 many NA TRBV7-9 11 TGTGCCAGCAGCTTCTCTATTGAAGCTTTCTTT CASSFSIEAFF
TRBJ2-3 NA NA TRBV19 15 TGTGCCAGTAGTATCGCGGTGATTAGCACAGATACGCAGTATTTT CASSIAVISTDTQYF
TRBJ2-7 few NA TRBV13 14 TGTGCCAGCAGCCTGGACCGACTGAGCTACGAGCAGTACTTC CASSLDRLSYEQYF
TRBJ1-4 few NA TRBV7-9 15 TGTGCCAGCAGCTTAGGGTACAGCCTCAATGAAAAACTGTTTTTT CASSLGYSLNEKLFF